The subject of this entry is one TCR beta chain. Methods used by the authors: How many nucleated cells were present was estimated from reference gene primer amplification. Profiling relied on immunoSEQ multiplex PCR, and the TCRdb table lists in-frame clones only, not all of them. The V and J calls and clone size come from that table; D and trimming were worked out from the DNA. The sample has 84,000 or so clones, under 80% seen once. The CDR3 consists of 14 residues. With 6 bases clipped from V and 6 bases from J, the junction kept 6 bases outside the gene matches. Per germline, CDR1 KGHDR and CDR2 SFDVKD. The sample belongs to a study of blood T cell repertoires in COVID-19. Across the whole study: Acute-phase and convalescent COVID-19 samples originated in the United States, Italy and Spain. PBMCs, B-cell-depleted T cells, or T cells were the source of the cDNA or gDNA that made up the material.

The V gene is TRBV24-1, the J gene TRBJ1-4; 7 bases line up with TRBD1. This clonotype originated in a man in his sixties with COVID-19, enrolled during active disease. Sequencing was carried out using peripheral blood. This CDR3 is CATSREQGDEKLFF. CDR3 coding DNA: TGTGCCACCAGTAGGGAGCAGGGGGATGAAAAACTGTTTTTT.